This TCR beta chain was sequenced during a study of shared clonotypes between healthy human individuals. In germline, CDR1 is MNHNS, CDR2 SASEGT. The CDR3 has 14 residues. The ends lost 5 bases at V and 4 bases at J; junction bases unmatched: 7. This table comes from immunoSEQ multiplex PCR, and its TCRdb copy is limited to in-frame clones, with some not included. Found here are about 1 million clones, about three quarters of them singletons; the top ten hold 1.2% to 1.5%. The sequenced material came from memory CD4+ T cells sorted from blood. Subset in this sample: CD45RA-negative fraction. The V gene is TRBV6-1, the J gene TRBJ2-5; 7 bases are shared with TRBD2. The TCR originated in a man in his late teens or twenties in good health. The CDR3 DNA follows: TGTGCCAGCAGTCGGGAGGCCTTTGGAGAGACCCAGTACTTC. Translated: CASSREAFGETQYF.